Each of the 9 T cell receptor beta chains below was sequenced from the same sample in a study of OX40 agonist ivuxolimab in advanced cancers. Sequencing was performed with immunoSEQ multiplex PCR; in TCRdb, only in-frame clones are kept and a portion is missing. Among 77,000 or so clones, 80% to 95% were seen once, and the ten largest hold around 2%. The sample was CD4+ or CD8+ T cells sorted from blood, taken in a trial of the OX40 agonist ivuxolimab. The receptors were gathered from an adult with an advanced solid tumor such as melanoma, head and neck, liver or kidney cancer.

The V gene is TRBV11-1, the J gene TRBJ2-5; 7 nucleotides agree with TRBD2. Germline V gene data show CDR1 as SGHAT and CDR2 as FQDESV (reference sequence). The CDR3 consists of 15 residues. Trimming cost V 7 bases and J 2 bases; bases outside gene matches: 10. The CDR3 is CASMLVGGEQETQYF. The CDR3 DNA reads TGTGCCAGCATGCTCGTGGGGGGGGAACAAGAGACCCAGTACTTC.

This clone was detected once. The rearrangement uses TRBV19 and TRBJ1-2; D gene unclear. Germline V gives CDR1 LNHDA, CDR2 SQIVND (reference sequence). V was clipped by 4 bases and J by 7 bases, with 13 bases between them. The CDR3 has 13 amino acids. The CDR3 DNA follows: TGTGCCAGTAGTACAAGGGCGCAGAGTGGCTACACCTTC. Protein product: CASSTRAQSGYTF.

V usage is TRBV7-2 and J usage is TRBJ2-7, with 10 bases aligning to TRBD1. V shed 6 bases and J 6 bases; nucleotides not matched to a gene: 5. The germline CDR1 and CDR2 sequences are SGHTA and FQGNSA. The CDR3 consists of 13 residues. The CDR3 loop is CASSRDRGAEQYF. DNA of the CDR3: TGTGCCAGCAGTCGGGACAGGGGTGCCGAGCAGTACTTC.

The chain joins TRBV7-9 to TRBJ2-5; 10 bases align to TRBD1. The CDR3 has 17 amino acids. V dropped 2 bases and J dropped 1; count of bases not matched to a gene: 7. CDR1 is SEHNR and CDR2 is FQNEAQ in the germline V gene (reference sequence). The CDR3 loop is CASSLFLTGGLQETQYF. The CDR3 region has the DNA TGTGCCAGCAGCTTATTCTTGACAGGGGGCCTCCAAGAGACCCAGTACTTC.

The chain combines TRBV7-8 with TRBJ2-7, with D unresolved. Germline CDR1 reads SGHVS; CDR2 reads FQNEAQ. V was cut by 1 base and J by 2 bases, with 12 bases left in between. This CDR3 contains 15 residues. CDR3 nucleotide sequence: TGTGCCAGCAGCTTAGGGCCCTCGGACGCCTACGAGCAGTACTTC. Translated: CASSLGPSDAYEQYF.

The chain uses TRBV5-5 and TRBJ1-1; the D is unclear. The CDR3 is 13 residues long. V dropped 1 base and J dropped 4 bases, with 8 bases sitting between them. The V gene's germline CDR1 is SGHKS and CDR2 YYEKEE (reference sequence). The CDR3 loop reads CASSLTARTEAFF. CDR3 nucleotide sequence: TGTGCCAGCAGCTTGACAGCTCGCACTGAAGCTTTCTTT. Full variable domain (rest looked up from reference TRBV5-5 and TRBJ1-1): DAGVTQSPTHLIKTRGQQVTLRCSPISGHKSVSWYQQVLGQGPQFIFQYYEKEERGRGNFPDRFSARQFPNYSSELNVNALLLGDSALYLCASSLTARTEAFFGQGTRLTVV.

In nucleotides, the CDR3 is TGTGCCACCAGCAGCACAGGAATTGGCGGCTACACCTTC. It specifies CATSSTGIGGYTF. V and J are TRBV15 and TRBJ1-2; D perhaps matches TRBD1 (5 bases). Trimming stripped 3 bases from V and 8 bases from J, with 13 bases between. In germline, CDR1 is LNHNV, CDR2 YYDKDF (reference sequence). CDR3 size: 13 residues. The variable domain in full, with the rest retrieved from reference TRBV15 and TRBJ1-2, is DAMVIQNPRYQVTQFGKPVTLSCSQTLNHNVMYWYQQKSSQAPKLLFHYYDKDFNNEADTPDNFQSRRPNTSFCFLDIRSPGLGDTAMYLCATSSTGIGGYTFGSGTRLTVV.

This rearrangement joins TRBV7-9 to TRBJ1-1, with D tentatively TRBD1 (5 bases). Trimming took 5 bases from V and 5 from J, leaving 12 bases between them. The CDR3 is 13 amino acids. The germline gives CDR1 SEHNR, CDR2 FQNEAQ (reference sequence). CDR3 bases: TGTGCCAGCAGCCTCGAAGGGGAAACTGAAGCTTTCTTT. Translation gives CASSLEGETEAFF.

Turning to this clone: The sample has other DNA sequences that encode this CDR3 too. The CDR3 DNA sequence: TGCAGTGCTACCCCCCGGGAGACCCAGTACTTC. Translated, it gives CSATPRETQYF. The chain uses TRBV20-1 and TRBJ2-5; D is ambiguous. Trimming removed 4 bases at V and 5 bases at J, with 8 bases between. Germline CDR1 and CDR2: DFQATT and SNEGSKA (reference sequence). CDR3 length: 11 residues.